These T cell receptor beta chains were read from a single sample in a study of T cells in Graves' hyperthyroidism and ophthalmopathy. TCRdb reanalysed the multiplex PCR reads using MiXCR and keeps one entry per CDR3 protein. The sample consists of 150,000 or so distinct CDR3 sequences, 22% of them appearing once. Sequenced sample: blood. These receptors came from a woman between 50 and 59 years old with Graves' hyperthyroidism that later progressed to Graves' ophthalmopathy. Each CDR3 is given with its conserved first and last residue. A D gene is named only where the DNA matches it firmly. The size field is filled for only some rows; it gives once, few, many or a size class.

>TRBJ2-2|-|-|TRBV9
TGTGCCAGCAGCGTTGAGACTGGACCTGGTAAGCTGTTTTTT
CASSVETGPGKLFF
>TRBJ1-5|-|-|TRBV4-2
TGTGCCAGCAGCCAAGATAGGGGTGCCGGCAATCAGCCCCAGCATTTT
CASSQDRGAGNQPQHF
>TRBJ2-1|TRBD2|-|TRBV5-1
TGCGCCAGCAGCTTGCCAGCGGGAGCTGAGCAGTTCTTC
CASSLPAGAEQFF
>TRBJ1-2|-|-|TRBV24-1
TGTGCCACCAGTGCAGGGGATGGCTACACCTTC
CATSAGDGYTF
>TRBJ1-1|-|-|TRBV11-2
TGTGCCACCAAAACCCCGGGGGCTGAAGCTTTCTTT
CATKTPGAEAFF
>TRBJ1-5|TRBD1|-|TRBV6-5
TGTGCCAGCAGTTACACAGGGGAACAGCCCCAGCATTTT
CASSYTGEQPQHF
>TRBJ2-3|TRBD2|few|TRBV12-3/TRBV12-4
TGTGCCAGTTCATCGGGGGGGCGATCAGATACGCAGTATTTT
CASSSGGRSDTQYF
>TRBJ2-1|TRBD2|-|TRBV5-1
TGCGCCAGCAGCCCCACTAGCGGGGGCTCCTACAATGAGCAGTTCTTC
CASSPTSGGSYNEQFF
>TRBJ2-7|-|many|TRBV24-1
TGTGCCACCAGTGATCCCCTTCGGGGGTACGAGCAGTACTTC
CATSDPLRGYEQYF
>TRBJ2-1|-|-|TRBV19
TGTGCCAGTAGTATCGGGCAAGTAAGGGGCAATGAGCAGTTCTTC
CASSIGQVRGNEQFF
>TRBJ2-1|TRBD2|few|TRBV3-1
TGTGCCAGCAGCCAAAATGGGGCGGGAGTGTGGGAGCAGTTCTTC
CASSQNGAGVWEQFF
>TRBJ2-7|TRBD2|-|TRBV6-1
TGTGCCAGCAGTGAAGGCGTAACTAGCGGATGGTACGAGCAGTACTTC
CASSEGVTSGWYEQYF
>TRBJ2-7|-|many|TRBV10-3
TGTGCCATCAGTCCGGGACTGAACTACGAGCAGTACTTC
CAISPGLNYEQYF
>TRBJ1-4|TRBD1|-|TRBV7-9
TGTGCCAGCAGCAACGGACAGGGGGATGAAAAACTGTTTTTT
CASSNGQGDEKLFF
>TRBJ2-1|-|many|TRBV28
TGTGCCAGCAGTACGAAGGTTATCTCCATCCGATCCCACAATGAGCAGTTCTTC
CASSTKVISIRSHNEQFF
>TRBJ2-5|TRBD2|many|TRBV11-2
TGTGCCAGCAGCACGACCCGGACTAGCGGGAGAAAGACCCAGTACTTC
CASSTTRTSGRKTQYF
>TRBJ2-7|TRBD2|-|TRBV4-1
TGCGCCAGCAGCGAGGGACTAGCGGGAGAGGGCGAGCAGTACTTC
CASSEGLAGEGEQYF
>TRBJ2-4|-|many|TRBV2
TGTGCCAGCAGCGGAACCGGGACCGCTAAAAACATTCAGTACTTC
CASSGTGTAKNIQYF
>TRBJ2-7|TRBD2|many|TRBV6-5
TGTGCCAGCAGTTACCAGACTAGCGGGAAGACGGGTGGCTACGAGCAGTACTTC
CASSYQTSGKTGGYEQYF
>TRBJ2-4|-|many|TRBV3-1
TGTGCCAGCAGCCAAGCGACATCAAACATTCAGTACTTC
CASSQATSNIQYF